One T cell receptor (beta chain) is described in this entry. Libraries were prepared by immunoSEQ multiplex PCR; TCRdb keeps only in-frame clonotypes and omits some of them. The data hold approximately 90,000 clones, with about 92% observed a single time. The data are from a study of control samples from healthy donors and cancer patients. This receptor was taken from a woman aged 30 to 39 in good health. The material sequenced was blood.

As DNA, the CDR3 is TGTGCCAGCTCACCGTCCCAGGGGAGGAGAGAAAAACTGTTTTTT. This translates into CASSPSQGRREKLFF. The chain couples TRBV18 to TRBJ1-4; D may be TRBD1 (6 bases). CDR3 length equals 15 residues. Trimming removed 3 bases at V and 8 bases at J, with 16 bases between. Germline V gene sequence: CDR1 KGHSH, CDR2 LQKENI.